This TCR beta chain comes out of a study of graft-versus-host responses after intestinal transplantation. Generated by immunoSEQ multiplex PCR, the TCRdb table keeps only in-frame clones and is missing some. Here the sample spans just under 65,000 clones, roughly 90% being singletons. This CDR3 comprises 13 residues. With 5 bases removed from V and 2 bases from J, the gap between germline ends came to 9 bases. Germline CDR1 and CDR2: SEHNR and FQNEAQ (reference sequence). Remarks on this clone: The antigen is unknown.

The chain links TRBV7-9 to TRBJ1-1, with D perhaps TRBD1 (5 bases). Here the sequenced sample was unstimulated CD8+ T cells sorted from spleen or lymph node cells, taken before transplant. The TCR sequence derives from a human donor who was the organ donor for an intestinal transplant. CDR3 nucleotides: TGTGCCAGCAGCAGCAGGGTTAACACTGAAGCTTTCTTT. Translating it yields CASSSRVNTEAFF. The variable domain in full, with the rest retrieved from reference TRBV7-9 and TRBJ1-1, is DTGVSQNPRHKITKRGQNVTFRCDPISEHNRLYWYRQTLGQGPEFLTYFQNEAQLEKSRLLSDRFSAERPKGSFSTLEIQRTEQGDSAMYLCASSSRVNTEAFFGQGTRLTVV.